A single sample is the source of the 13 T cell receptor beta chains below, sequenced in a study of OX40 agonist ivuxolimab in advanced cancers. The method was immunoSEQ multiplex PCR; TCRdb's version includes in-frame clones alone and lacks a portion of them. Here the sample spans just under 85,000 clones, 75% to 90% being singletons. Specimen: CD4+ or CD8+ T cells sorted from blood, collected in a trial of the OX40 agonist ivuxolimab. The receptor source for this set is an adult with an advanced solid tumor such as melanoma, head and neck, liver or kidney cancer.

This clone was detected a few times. The CDR3 DNA is TGTGCTAGTGCACTTACCGGGAGGGATCAGCATTTT. Protein product: CASALTGRDQHF. The J gene is TRBJ1-5, the V gene TRBV12-5; D is undetermined. The CDR3 contains 12 residues. The V gene lost 7 bases and the J gene lost 13 bases, with 17 bases spanning the gap. Germline CDR1 and CDR2: LGHNT and FRNRAP.

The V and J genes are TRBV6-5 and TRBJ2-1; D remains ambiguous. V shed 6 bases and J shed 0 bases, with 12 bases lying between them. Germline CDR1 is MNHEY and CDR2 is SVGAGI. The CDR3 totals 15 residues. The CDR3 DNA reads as TGTGCCAGCAGCCTTACAGTTTTCTCCTACAATGAGCAGTTCTTC. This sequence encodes CASSLTVFSYNEQFF.

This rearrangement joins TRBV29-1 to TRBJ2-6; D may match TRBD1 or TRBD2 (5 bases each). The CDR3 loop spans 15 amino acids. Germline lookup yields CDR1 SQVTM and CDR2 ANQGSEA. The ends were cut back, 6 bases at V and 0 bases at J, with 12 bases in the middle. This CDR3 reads CSVGDGYSGANVLTF. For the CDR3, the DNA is TGCAGCGTGGGGGACGGATACTCTGGGGCCAACGTCCTGACTTTC.

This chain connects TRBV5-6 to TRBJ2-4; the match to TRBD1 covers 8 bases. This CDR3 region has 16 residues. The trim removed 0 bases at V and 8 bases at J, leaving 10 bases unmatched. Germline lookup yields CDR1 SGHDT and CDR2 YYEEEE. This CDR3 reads CASSLDSGGLGDIQYF. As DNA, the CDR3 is TGTGCCAGCAGCTTGGATTCAGGGGGCCTCGGCGACATTCAGTACTTC.

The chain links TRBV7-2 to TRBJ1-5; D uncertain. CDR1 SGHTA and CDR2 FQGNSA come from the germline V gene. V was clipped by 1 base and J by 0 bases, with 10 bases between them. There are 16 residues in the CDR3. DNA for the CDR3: TGTGCCAGCAGCTTAGTCAGCGGTAATAGCAATCAGCCCCAGCATTTT. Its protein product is CASSLVSGNSNQPQHF.

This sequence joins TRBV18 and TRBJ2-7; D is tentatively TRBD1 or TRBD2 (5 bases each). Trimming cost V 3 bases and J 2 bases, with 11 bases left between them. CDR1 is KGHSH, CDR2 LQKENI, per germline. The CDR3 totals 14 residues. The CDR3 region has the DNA TGTGCCAGCTCACCGGCCGGGGACCCCTACGAGCAGTACTTC. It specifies CASSPAGDPYEQYF.

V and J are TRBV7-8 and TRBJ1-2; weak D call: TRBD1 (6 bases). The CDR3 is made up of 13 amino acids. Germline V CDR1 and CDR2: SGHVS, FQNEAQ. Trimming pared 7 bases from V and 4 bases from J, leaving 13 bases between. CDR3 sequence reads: CASTQGQGYGYTF. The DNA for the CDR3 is TGTGCCAGCACCCAGGGGCAGGGCTATGGCTACACCTTC. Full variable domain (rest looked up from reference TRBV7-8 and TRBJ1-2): GAGVSQSPRYKVAKRGQDVALRCDPISGHVSLFWYQQALGQGPEFLTYFQNEAQLDKSGLPSDRFFAERPEGSVSTLKIQRTQQEDSAVYLCASTQGQGYGYTFGSGTRLTVV.

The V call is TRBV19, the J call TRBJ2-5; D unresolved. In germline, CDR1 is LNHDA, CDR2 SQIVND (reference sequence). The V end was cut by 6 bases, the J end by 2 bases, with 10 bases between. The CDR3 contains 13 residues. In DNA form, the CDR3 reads TGTGCCAGTAGCCTACGGAGACAAGAGACCCAGTACTTC. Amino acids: CASSLRRQETQYF.

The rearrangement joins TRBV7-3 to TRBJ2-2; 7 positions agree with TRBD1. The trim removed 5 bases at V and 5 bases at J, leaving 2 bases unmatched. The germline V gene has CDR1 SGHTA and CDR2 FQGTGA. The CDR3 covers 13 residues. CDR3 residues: CASSPDRTGELFF. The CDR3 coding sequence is TGTGCCAGCAGCCCGGACAGGACCGGGGAGCTGTTTTTT.

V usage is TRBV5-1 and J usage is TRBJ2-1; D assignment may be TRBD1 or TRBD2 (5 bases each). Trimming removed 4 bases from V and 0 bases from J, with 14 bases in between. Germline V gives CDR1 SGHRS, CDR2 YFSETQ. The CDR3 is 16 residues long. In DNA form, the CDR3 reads TGCGCCAGCAGCCCCGGGACGATGGGCTCCTACAATGAGCAGTTCTTC. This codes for CASSPGTMGSYNEQFF.

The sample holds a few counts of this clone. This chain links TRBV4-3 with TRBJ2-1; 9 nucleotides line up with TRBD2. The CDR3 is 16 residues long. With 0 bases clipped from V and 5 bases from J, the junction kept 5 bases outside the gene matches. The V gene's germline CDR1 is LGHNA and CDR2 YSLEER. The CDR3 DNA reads TGCGCCAGCAGCCAAGAAGGAGCGGGGGGCCACAATGAGCAGTTCTTC. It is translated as CASSQEGAGGHNEQFF.

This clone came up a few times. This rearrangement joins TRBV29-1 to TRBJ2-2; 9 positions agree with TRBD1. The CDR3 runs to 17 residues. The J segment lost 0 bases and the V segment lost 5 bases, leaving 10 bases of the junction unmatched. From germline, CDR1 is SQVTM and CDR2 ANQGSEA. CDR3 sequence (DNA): TGCAGCGTTCTGGACAGGGGCTATAACCCGAACACCGGGGAGCTGTTTTTT. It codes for CSVLDRGYNPNTGELFF.

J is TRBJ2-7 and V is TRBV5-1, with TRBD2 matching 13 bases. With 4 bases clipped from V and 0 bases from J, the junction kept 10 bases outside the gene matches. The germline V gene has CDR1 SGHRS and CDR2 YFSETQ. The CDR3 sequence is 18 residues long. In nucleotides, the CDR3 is TGCGCCAGCAGCCTACGGACTAGCGGGGGTCGCAGCTCCTACGAGCAGTACTTC. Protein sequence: CASSLRTSGGRSSYEQYF. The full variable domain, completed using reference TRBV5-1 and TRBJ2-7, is KAGVTQTPRYLIKTRGQQVTLSCSPISGHRSVSWYQQTPGQGLQFLFEYFSETQRNKGNFPGRFSGRQFSNSRSEMNVSTLELGDSALYLCASSLRTSGGRSSYEQYFGPGTRLTVT.